This T cell receptor beta chain was obtained from a study of blood T cell repertoires in COVID-19. Each recovered donor of Cohort 3 presented with two negative PCRs, clearance, or symptom resolution. Trimming shortened V by 3 bases and J by 5 bases, and 10 bases separated the two germline ends. The germline gives CDR1 MGHRA, CDR2 YSYEKL. The CDR3 has 13 residues. TCRdb keeps only in-frame clones here, not all; method: immunoSEQ multiplex PCR. There are roughly 170,000 clones in the sample; approximately 84% occur only once, and approximately 12% lies in the top ten. On this clone: The sample carries other DNA sequences with the same CDR3.

This receptor was identified in a man aged 50 to 59 who had recovered from COVID-19. The sample was PBMCs or T cells enriched from blood (not recorded which). V usage is TRBV4-1 and J usage is TRBJ1-2; the D is unclear. The chain's CDR3 is CASSQEGRYGYTF. In DNA, the CDR3 is TGCGCCAGCAGCCAGGAGGGTCGGTATGGCTACACCTTC.